The clone carrying this TCR beta chain was observed once. Sequencing used immunoSEQ multiplex PCR; TCRdb keeps in-frame clones, though not all of them. Of 70,000 to 95,000 clones listed, almost 90% are singletons. The CDR3 loop spans 15 amino acids. Germline CDR1 reads SQVTM; CDR2 reads ANQGSEA. The ends lost 8 bases at V and 0 bases at J; junction bases unmatched: 9. This entry belongs to a study of OX40 agonist ivuxolimab in advanced cancers. Whole-study context: Three patients responded partially, comprising one with hepatocellular carcinoma and two with cutaneous melanoma.

The source was CD4+ or CD8+ T cells sorted from blood, collected in a trial of the OX40 agonist ivuxolimab. The TCR comes from an adult with an advanced solid tumor such as melanoma, head and neck, liver or kidney cancer. This chain connects TRBV29-1 to TRBJ2-1, with 8 bases fitting TRBD2. The CDR3 region has the DNA TGCAGCCTCCCGGGGGGGTCGAGCTCCTACAATGAGCAGTTCTTC. Translating it yields CSLPGGSSSYNEQFF.